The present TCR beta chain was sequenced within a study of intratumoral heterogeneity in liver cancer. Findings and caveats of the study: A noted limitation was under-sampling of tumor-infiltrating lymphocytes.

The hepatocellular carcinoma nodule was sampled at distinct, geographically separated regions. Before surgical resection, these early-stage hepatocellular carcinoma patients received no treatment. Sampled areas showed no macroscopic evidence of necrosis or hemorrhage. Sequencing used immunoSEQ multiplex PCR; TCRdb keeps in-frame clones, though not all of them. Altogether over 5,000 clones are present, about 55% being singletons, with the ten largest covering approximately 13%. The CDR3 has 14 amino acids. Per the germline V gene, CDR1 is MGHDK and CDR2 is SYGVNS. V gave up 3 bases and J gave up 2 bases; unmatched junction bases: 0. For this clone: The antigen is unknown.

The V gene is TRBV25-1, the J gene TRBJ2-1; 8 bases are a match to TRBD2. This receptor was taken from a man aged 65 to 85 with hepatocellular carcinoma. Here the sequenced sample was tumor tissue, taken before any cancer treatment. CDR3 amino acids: CASSEGLAYNEQFF. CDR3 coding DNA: TGTGCCAGCAGTGAGGGACTAGCCTACAATGAGCAGTTCTTC.